This T cell receptor (beta chain) was obtained from a study of lymphopenia after photon versus proton radiotherapy. The V gene end was trimmed by 4 bases and the J gene end by 4 bases; junction bases not matched to a gene: 4. This CDR3 contains 15 residues. The germline CDR1 and CDR2 sequences are MNHEY and SVGAGI. Study results and caveats: Larger post-nadir TCR diversity loss correlated inversely with survival in deceased patients. Authors raise, but do not show, better survival with proton therapy. Oligoclonal CD8+ Temra expansion after nadir drove photon patients' diversity drop. Relative stability marked proton patients; photon patients lost diversity and naive cells.

This clone appeared a single time. Its matching antigen is unknown. The table came from immunoSEQ multiplex PCR; TCRdb's copy has only in-frame clones and leaves some out. Altogether roughly 32,000 clones are present, 94% being singletons, with the ten largest covering roughly 0.78%. The sequence was collected from a woman between 45 and 65 years old with cholangiocarcinoma. Sequences were derived from peripheral blood, sampled from a patient treated with photon-based radiotherapy. The rearrangement uses TRBV6-5 and TRBJ2-1; 10 positions agree with TRBD1. The CDR3 here is CASSSGTGAYNEQFF. The CDR3 region has the DNA TGTGCCAGCAGTTCCGGGACAGGGGCATACAATGAGCAGTTCTTC.